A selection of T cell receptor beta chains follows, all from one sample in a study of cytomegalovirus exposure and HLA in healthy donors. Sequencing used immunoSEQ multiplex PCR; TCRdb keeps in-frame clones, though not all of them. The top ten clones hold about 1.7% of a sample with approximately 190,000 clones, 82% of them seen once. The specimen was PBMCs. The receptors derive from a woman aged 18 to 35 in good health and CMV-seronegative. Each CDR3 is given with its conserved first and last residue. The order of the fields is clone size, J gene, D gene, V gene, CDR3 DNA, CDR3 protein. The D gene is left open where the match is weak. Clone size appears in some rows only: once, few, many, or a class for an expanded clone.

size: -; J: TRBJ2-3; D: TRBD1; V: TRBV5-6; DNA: TGTGCCAGCAGCTCCGGGACAGGAGGGGTGGATACGCAGTATTTT; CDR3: CASSSGTGGVDTQYF
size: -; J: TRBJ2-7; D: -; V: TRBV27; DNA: TGTGCCAGCAGTCGGCAGGGGGGACCCTACGAGCAGTACTTC; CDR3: CASSRQGGPYEQYF
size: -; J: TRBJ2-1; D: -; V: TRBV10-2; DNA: TGCGCCAGCAGTGAGTCCACAGGTCTCAATGAGCAGTTCTTC; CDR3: CASSESTGLNEQFF
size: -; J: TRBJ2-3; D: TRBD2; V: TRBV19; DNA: TGTGCCAGTAGTATAGAAAGGCTAGCGGGAGGGTACGCTAGCACAGGTACGCAGTATTTT; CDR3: CASSIERLAGGYASTGTQYF
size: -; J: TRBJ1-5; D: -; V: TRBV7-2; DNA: TGTGCCAGCAGCCCGGACATGAACCAGCCCCAGCATTTT; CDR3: CASSPDMNQPQHF
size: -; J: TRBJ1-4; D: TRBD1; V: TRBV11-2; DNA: TGTGCCAGCAGCTTATATGGGGGGGGCAGGGGGCCTGAAAAACTGTTTTTT; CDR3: CASSLYGGGRGPEKLFF
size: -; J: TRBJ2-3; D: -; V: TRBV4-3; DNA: TGCGCCAGCAGCCAAGAGGTCCCCCTAGCGAGCACAGATACGCAGTATTTT; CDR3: CASSQEVPLASTDTQYF
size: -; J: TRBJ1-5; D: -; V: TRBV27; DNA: TGTGCCAGCAGTTTGTACAGCCGAAATAGCAATCAGCCCCAGCATTTT; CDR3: CASSLYSRNSNQPQHF
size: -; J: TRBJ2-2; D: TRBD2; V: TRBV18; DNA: TGTGCCAGCTCAGGGACTAGCGGGATCGGTTACGACACCGGGGAGCTGTTTTTT; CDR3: CASSGTSGIGYDTGELFF
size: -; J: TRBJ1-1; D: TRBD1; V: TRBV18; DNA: TGTGCCAGCTCACGCGGGGGGACAGGGGTATGGGAAGCTTTCTTT; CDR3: CASSRGGTGVWEAFF
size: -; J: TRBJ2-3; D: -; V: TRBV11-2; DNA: TGTGCCAGCAGCTTACTTATCAGGGGGGAAGATACGCAGTATTTT; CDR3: CASSLLIRGEDTQYF
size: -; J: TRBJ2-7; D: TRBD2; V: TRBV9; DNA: TGTGCCAGCAGCGGTCCTAGCGGGGGGTATGCCGAGCAGTACTTC; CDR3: CASSGPSGGYAEQYF
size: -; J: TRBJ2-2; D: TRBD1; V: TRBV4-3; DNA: TGCGCCAGCAGCCGGGGGACAGTTTACACCGGGGAGCTGTTTTTT; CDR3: CASSRGTVYTGELFF
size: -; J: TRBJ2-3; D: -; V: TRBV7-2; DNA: TGTGCCAGCAGCCCTCCGGGATATACGCAGTATTTT; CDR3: CASSPPGYTQYF
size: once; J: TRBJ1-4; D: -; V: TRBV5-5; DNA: TGTGCCAGCAGCAGAGCACAGGCAACTAATGAAAAACTGTTTTTT; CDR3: CASSRAQATNEKLFF
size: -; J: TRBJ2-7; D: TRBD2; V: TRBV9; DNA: TGTGCCAGCAGCGTTGGACTAGCGGACTCCTACGAGCAGTACTTC; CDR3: CASSVGLADSYEQYF
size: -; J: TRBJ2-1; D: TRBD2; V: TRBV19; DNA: TGTGCCAGTAGTCCAGAGCGGGGGCTTGCCTACAATGAGCAGTTCTTC; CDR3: CASSPERGLAYNEQFF
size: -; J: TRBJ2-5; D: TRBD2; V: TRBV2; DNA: TGTGCCATCTGTAGACTAGCGGAGGGAGAGACCCAGTACTTC; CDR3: CAICRLAEGETQYF
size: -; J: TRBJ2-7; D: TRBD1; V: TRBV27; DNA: TGTGCCAGCAGTCTAGAGGGCTCCGGGACAGTAGTAGGCGAGCAGTACTTC; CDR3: CASSLEGSGTVVGEQYF
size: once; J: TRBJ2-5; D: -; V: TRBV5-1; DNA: TGCGCCAGCAGCTTGGCCAAGGGGGGAGGGCAAGAGACCCAGTACTTC; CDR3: CASSLAKGGGQETQYF
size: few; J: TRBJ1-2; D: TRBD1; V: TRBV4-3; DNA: TGCGCCAGCAGCCCACGGGACAGGGAGTACTATGGCTACACCTTC; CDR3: CASSPRDREYYGYTF
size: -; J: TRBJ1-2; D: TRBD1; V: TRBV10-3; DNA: TGTGCCATCAGTGTGGGGACAGGTTTCTATGGCTACACCTTC; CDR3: CAISVGTGFYGYTF
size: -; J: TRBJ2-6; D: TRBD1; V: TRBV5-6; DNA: TGTGCCAGCAGCGGGCCGGGACAGGGAGACTCTGGGGCCAACGTCCTGACTTTC; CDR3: CASSGPGQGDSGANVLTF
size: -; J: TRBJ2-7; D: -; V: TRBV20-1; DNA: TGCAGTGCTAGAGGAGATTACGAGCAGTACTTC; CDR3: CSARGDYEQYF
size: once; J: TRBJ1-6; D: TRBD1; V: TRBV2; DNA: TGTGCCAGCAGTGGAAGGACAGGGGCTCCTTCCACTTTCTCCTATAATTCACCCCTCCACTTT; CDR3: CASSGRTGAPSTFSYNSPLHF
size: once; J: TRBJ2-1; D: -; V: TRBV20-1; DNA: TGCAGTGCGGGGACTTCGAATGAGCAGTTCTTC; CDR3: CSAGTSNEQFF
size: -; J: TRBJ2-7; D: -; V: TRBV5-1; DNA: TGCGCCAGCAGCTTGGTTCTGACCGGGGTCGAGCAGTACTTC; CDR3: CASSLVLTGVEQYF
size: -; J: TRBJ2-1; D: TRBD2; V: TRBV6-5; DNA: TGTGCCAGCAGTTTACCCATAGCGGGAGGGCGGAATGAGCAGTTCTTC; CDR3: CASSLPIAGGRNEQFF
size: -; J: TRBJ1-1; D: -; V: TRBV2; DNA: TGTGCCAGCAGTGAAACGAGGGTATCAATGAACACTGAAGCTTTCTTT; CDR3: CASSETRVSMNTEAFF
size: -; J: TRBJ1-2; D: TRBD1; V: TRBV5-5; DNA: TGTGCCAGCAGCTTGGCCGACAGGGCTAGGTATGGCTACACCTTC; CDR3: CASSLADRARYGYTF
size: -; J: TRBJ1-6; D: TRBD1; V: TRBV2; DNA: TGTGCCAGCAGTAAAGGGGGCGATAATTCACCCCTCCACTTT; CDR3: CASSKGGDNSPLHF
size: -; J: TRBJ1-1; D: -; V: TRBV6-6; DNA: TGTGCCAGCAGTTACCTTGTCAGGGAAGAAGCTTTCTTT; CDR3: CASSYLVREEAFF